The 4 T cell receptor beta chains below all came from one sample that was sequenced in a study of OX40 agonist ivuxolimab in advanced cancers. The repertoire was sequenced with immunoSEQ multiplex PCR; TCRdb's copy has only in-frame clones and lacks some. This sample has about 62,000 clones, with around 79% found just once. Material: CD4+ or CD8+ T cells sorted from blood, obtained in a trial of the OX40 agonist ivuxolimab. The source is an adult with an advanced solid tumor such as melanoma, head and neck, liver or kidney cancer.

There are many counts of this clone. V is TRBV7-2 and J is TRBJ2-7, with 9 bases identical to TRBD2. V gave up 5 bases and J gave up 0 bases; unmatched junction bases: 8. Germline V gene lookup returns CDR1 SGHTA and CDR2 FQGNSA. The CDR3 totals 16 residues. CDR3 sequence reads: CASSRDEREDSYEQYF. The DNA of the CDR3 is TGTGCCAGCAGCCGTGACGAGCGGGAGGACTCCTACGAGCAGTACTTC.

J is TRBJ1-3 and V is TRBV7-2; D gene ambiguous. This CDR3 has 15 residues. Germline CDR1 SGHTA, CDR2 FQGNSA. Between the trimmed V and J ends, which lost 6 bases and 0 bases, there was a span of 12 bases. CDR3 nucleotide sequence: TGTGCCAGCAGAGGACTACAGAACTCTGGAAACACCATATATTTT. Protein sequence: CASRGLQNSGNTIYF.

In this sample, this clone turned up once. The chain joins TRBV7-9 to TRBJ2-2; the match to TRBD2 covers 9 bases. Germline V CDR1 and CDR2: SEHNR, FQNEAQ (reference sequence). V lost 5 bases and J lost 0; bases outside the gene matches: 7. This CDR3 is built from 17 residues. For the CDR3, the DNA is TGTGCCAGCAGCGAAGGGTTAGCGGGAGCGAACACCGGGGAGCTGTTTTTT. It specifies CASSEGLAGANTGELFF.

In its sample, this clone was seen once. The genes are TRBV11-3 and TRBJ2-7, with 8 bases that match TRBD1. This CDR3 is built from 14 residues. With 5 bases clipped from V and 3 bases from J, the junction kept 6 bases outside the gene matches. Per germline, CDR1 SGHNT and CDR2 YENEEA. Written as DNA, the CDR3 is TGTGCCAGCAGCCCGGACAGGGCGCTCTACGAGCAGTACTTC. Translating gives CASSPDRALYEQYF.